This TCR beta chain was sequenced for a study of blood T cell repertoires in COVID-19. Generated by immunoSEQ multiplex PCR, the TCRdb table keeps only in-frame clones and is missing some. This sample has about 270,000 clones, with 89% found just once. V trimming: 3 bases; J trimming: 1 base; junction bases outside the gene matches: 15. Germline CDR1 LGHDT, CDR2 YNNKEL (reference sequence). The CDR3 runs 19 residues. The receptor was derived from a man aged 50-59 years with acute or convalescent COVID-19. The chain is built from TRBV3-1 (or the pseudogene TRBV3-2) and TRBJ2-7, with 10 bases identical to TRBD2. The sequencing input was peripheral blood. The DNA for the CDR3 is TGTGCCAGCAGCCACGCCCTGAAAGCGGGGGGGCCAATATCCTACGAGCAGTACTTC. Protein product: CASSHALKAGGPISYEQYF.